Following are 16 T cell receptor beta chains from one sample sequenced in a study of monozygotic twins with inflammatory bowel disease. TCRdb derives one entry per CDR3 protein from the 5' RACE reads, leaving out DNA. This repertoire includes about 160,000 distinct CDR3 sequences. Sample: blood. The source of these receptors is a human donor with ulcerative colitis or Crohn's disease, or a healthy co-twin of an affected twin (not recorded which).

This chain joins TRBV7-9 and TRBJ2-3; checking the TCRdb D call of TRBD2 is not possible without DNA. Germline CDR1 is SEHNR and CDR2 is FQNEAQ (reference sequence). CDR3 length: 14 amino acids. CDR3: CASSPGLPTDTQYF. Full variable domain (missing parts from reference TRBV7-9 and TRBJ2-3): DTGVSQNPRHKITKRGQNVTFRCDPISEHNRLYWYRQTLGQGPEFLTYFQNEAQLEKSRLLSDRFSAERPKGSFSTLEIQRTEQGDSAMYLCASSPGLPTDTQYFGPGTRLTVL.

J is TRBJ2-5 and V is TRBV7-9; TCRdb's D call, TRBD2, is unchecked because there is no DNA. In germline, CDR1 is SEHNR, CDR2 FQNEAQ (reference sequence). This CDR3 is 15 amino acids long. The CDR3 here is CASSLVASGQETQYF.

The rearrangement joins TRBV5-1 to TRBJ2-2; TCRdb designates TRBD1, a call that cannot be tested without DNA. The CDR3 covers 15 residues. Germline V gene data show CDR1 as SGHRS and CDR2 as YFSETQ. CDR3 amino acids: CASTQGIANTGELFF.

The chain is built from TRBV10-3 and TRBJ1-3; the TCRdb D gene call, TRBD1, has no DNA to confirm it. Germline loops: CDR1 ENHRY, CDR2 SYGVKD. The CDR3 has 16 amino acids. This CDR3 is CAISEYGGSGGNTIYF.

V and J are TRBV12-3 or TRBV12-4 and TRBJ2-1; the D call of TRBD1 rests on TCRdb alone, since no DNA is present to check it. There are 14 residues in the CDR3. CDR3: CASSSRPLYNEQFF.

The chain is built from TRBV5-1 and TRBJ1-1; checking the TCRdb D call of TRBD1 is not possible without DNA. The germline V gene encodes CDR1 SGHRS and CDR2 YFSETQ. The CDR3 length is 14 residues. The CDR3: CASNPLQVETEAFF.

CDR3 residues: CASSYTRSSYEQYF. The rearrangement joins TRBV6-5 to TRBJ2-7. Germline V gives CDR1 MNHEY, CDR2 SVGAGI. There are 14 residues in the CDR3.

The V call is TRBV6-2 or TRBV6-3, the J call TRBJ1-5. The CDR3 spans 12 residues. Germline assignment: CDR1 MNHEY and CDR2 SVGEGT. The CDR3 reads CASRKGYQPQHF.

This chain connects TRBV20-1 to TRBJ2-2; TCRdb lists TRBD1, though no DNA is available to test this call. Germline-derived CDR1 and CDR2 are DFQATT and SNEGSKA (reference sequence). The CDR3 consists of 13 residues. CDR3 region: CSAGHTITGELFF.

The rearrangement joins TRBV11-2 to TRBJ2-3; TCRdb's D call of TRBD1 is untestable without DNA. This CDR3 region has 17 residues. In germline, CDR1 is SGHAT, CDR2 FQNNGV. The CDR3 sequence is CASSRGTGGWETDTQYF.

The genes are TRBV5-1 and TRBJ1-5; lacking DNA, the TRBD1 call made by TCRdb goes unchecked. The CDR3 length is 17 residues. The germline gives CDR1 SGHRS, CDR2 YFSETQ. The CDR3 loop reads CASSLGDATYSNQPQHF.

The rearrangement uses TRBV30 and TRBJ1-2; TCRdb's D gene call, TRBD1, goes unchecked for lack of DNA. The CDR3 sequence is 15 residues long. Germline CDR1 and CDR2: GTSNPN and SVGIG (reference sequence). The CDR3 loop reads CAWIKRDRGNYGYTF.

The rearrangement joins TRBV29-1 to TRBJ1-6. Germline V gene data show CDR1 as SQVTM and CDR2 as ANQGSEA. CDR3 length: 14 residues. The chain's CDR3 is CSVETGDYNSPLHF. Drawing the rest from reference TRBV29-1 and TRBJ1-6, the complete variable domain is SAVISQKPSRDICQRGTSLTIQCQVDSQVTMMFWYRQQPGQSLTLIATANQGSEATYESGFVIDKFPISRPNLTFSTLTVSNMSPEDSSIYLCSVETGDYNSPLHFGNGTRLTVT.

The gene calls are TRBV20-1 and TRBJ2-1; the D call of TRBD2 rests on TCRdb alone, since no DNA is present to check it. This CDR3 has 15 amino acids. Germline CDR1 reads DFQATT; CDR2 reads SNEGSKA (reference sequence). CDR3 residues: CSALPTSGMGDEQFF.

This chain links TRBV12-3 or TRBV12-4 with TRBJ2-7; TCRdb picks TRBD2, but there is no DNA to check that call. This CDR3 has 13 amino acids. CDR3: CASSFWGEYEQYF.

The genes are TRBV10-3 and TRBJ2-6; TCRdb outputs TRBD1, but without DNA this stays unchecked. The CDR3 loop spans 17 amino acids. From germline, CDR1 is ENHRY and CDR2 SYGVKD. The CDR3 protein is CAISDQGIKAGANVLTF.